This TCR beta chain appears in the sequencing data of a study of persistence of HIV-infected CD4 T cells. Study details: CD4+ T cells responding to CMV or HIV-1 Gag were isolated. Study-level points and caveats: Degenerate expanded CDR3beta sequences were enriched among CMV- and Gag-responding cells. Compared with CD3/CD28-stimulated cells, CMV- and Gag-responding cells showed lower TCRbeta richness.

An overlapping HIV-1 Gag peptide pool stimulated these cells at 0.95 to 1 ug/peptide/mL. CD40L/CD69 double-negative CD45RO-high memory CD4+ T cells were collected. Trimming removed 4 bases at V and 6 bases at J, with 16 bases between. Germline V lookup: CDR1 SGHKS, CDR2 YYEKEE (reference sequence). The CDR3 contains 15 residues. The libraries were made with immunoSEQ version 4 in survey mode. Repertoires were generated with immunoSEQ multiplex PCR, while TCRdb's copy carries only in-frame clones and drops some. This sample has about 36,000 clones, with 70% to 90% found just once. Details on this clone: No antigen is known for it.

This chain joins TRBV5-5 and TRBJ2-2; D might be TRBD2 (6 bases). The receptor's source is an adult with HIV. The donor label of this sample is uncertain. The sequencing used cultured CD4+ T cells from PBMCs, collected from a patient who received antiretroviral therapy. The CDR3 sequence is CASSADPGGSGELFF. CDR3 DNA: TGTGCCAGCAGCGCGGACCCCGGAGGGTCCGGGGAGCTGTTTTTT.